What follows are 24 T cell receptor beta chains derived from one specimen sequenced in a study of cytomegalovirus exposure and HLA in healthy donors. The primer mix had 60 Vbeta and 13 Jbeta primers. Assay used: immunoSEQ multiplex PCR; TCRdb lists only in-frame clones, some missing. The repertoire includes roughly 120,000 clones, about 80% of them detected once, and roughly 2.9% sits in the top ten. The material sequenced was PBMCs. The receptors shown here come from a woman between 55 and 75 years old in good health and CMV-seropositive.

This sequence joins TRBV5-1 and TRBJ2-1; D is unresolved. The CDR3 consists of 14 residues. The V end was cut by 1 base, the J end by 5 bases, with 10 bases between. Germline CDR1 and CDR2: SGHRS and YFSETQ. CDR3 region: CASSLLSANNEQFF. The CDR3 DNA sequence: TGCGCCAGCAGCTTGTTAAGCGCGAACAATGAGCAGTTCTTC.

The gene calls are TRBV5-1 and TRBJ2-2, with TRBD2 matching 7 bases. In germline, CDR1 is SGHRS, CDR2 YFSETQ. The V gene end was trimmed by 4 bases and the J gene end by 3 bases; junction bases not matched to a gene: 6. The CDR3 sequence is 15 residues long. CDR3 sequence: CASSGDLADTGELFF. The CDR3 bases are TGCGCCAGCAGCGGGGATCTAGCGGACACCGGGGAGCTGTTTTTT.

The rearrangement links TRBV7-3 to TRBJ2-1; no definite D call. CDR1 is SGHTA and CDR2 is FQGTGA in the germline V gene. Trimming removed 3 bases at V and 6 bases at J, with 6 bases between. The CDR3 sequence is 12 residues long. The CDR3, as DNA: TGTGCCAGCAGCTTTTACGGCAATGAGCAGTTCTTC. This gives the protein CASSFYGNEQFF. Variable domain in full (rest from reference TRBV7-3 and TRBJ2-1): GAGVSQTPSNKVTEKGKYVELRCDPISGHTALYWYRQSLGQGPEFLIYFQGTGAADDSGLPNDRFFAVRPEGSVSTLKIQRTERGDSAVYLCASSFYGNEQFFGPGTRLTVL.

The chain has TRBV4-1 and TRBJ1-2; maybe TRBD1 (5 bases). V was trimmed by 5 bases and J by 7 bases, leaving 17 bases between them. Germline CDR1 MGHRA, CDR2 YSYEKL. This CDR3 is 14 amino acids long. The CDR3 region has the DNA TGCGCCAGCAGCTCTAGGAGGGACCCGGGTGGCTACACCTTC. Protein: CASSSRRDPGGYTF.

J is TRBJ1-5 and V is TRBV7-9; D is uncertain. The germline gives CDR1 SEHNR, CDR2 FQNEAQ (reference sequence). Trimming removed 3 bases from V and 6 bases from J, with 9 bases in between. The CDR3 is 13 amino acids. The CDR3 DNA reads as TGTGCCAGCAGCTTGGAGGGCGGTCAGCCCCAGCATTTT. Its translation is CASSLEGGQPQHF.

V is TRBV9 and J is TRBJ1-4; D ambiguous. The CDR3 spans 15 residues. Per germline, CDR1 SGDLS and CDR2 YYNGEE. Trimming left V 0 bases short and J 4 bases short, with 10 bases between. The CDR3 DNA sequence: TGTGCCAGCAGCGTAGGGTCAGGTATTAATGAAAAACTGTTTTTT. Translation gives CASSVGSGINEKLFF.

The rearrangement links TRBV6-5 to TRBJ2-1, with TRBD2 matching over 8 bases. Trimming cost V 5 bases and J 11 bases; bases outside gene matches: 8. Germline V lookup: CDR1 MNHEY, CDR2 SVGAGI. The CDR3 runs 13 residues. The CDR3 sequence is CASSERSGTQQFF. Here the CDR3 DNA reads TGTGCCAGCAGTGAACGTAGCGGGACGCAGCAGTTCTTC.

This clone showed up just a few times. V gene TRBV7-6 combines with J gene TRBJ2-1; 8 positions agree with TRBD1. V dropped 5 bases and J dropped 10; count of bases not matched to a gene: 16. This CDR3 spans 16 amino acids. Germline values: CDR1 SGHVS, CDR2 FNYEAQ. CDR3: CASSPQAGQGRYEQFF. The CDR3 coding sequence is TGTGCCAGCAGCCCACAGGCAGGACAGGGTCGGTACGAGCAGTTCTTC.

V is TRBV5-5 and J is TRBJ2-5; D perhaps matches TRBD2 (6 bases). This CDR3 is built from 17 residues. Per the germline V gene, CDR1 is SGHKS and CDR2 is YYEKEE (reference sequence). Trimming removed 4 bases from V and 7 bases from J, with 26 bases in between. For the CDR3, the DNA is TGTGCCAGCAGCACCTTCCCGGGGGACTTCAGCCCTCGGACCCAGTACTTC. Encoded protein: CASSTFPGDFSPRTQYF. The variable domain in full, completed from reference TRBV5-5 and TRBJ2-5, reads DAGVTQSPTHLIKTRGQQVTLRCSPISGHKSVSWYQQVLGQGPQFIFQYYEKEERGRGNFPDRFSARQFPNYSSELNVNALLLGDSALYLCASSTFPGDFSPRTQYFGPGTRLLVL.

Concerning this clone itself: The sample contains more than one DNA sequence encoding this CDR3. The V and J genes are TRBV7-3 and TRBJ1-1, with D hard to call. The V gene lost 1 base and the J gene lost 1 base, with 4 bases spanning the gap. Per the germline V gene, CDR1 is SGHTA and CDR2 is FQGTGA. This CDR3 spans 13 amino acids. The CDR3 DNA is TGTGCCAGCAGCTTAAACAGGAACACTGAAGCTTTCTTT. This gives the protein CASSLNRNTEAFF.

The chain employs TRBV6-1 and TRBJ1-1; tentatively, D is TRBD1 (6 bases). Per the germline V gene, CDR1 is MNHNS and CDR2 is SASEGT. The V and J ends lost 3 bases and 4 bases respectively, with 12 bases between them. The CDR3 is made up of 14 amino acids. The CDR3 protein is CASSETGPLTEAFF. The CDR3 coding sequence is TGTGCCAGCAGTGAGACAGGACCTCTCACTGAAGCTTTCTTT.

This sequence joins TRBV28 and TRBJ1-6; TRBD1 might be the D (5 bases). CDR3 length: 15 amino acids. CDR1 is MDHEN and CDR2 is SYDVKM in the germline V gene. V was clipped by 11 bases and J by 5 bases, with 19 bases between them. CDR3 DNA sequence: TGTGCCTCAAGTCCCGGGGGTGGAAATAATTCACCCCTCCACTTT. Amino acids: CASSPGGGNNSPLHF.

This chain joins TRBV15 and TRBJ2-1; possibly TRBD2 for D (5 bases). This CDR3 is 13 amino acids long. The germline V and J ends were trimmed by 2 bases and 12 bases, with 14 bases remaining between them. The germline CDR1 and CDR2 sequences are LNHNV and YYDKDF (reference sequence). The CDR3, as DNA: TGTGCCACCAGCAGATCGAACGGGGTGGGGCAGTTCTTC. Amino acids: CATSRSNGVGQFF.

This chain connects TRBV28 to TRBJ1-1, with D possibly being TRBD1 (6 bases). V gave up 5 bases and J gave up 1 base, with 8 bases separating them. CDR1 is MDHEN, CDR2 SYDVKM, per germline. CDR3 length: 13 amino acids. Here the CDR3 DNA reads TGTGCCAGCAGTCTGGGACAGAACACTGAAGCTTTCTTT. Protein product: CASSLGQNTEAFF.

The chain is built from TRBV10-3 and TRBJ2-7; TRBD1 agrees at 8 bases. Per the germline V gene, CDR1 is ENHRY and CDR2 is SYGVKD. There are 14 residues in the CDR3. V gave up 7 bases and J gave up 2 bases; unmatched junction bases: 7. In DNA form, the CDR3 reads TGTGCCATCACCCCGGGACAGGCGACCTACGAGCAGTACTTC. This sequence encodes CAITPGQATYEQYF.

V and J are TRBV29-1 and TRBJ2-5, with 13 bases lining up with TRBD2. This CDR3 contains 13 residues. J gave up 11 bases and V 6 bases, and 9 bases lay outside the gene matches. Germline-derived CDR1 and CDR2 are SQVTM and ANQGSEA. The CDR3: CSVVLAGGREQYF. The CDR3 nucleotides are TGCAGCGTAGTACTAGCGGGAGGGCGTGAGCAGTACTTC.

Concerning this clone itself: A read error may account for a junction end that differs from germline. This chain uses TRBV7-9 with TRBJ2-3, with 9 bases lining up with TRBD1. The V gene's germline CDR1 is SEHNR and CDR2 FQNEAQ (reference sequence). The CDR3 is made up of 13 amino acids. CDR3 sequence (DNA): TGTGCCAGCAGCACCGGAGGGGACAGGGTGCACCTTTTT. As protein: CASSTGGDRVHLF.

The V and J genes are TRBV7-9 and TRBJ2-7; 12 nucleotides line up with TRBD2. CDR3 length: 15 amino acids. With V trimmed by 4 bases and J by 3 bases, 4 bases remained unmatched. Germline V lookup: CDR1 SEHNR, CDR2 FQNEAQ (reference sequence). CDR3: CASSSVGLAGYEQYF. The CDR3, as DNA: TGTGCCAGCAGCTCCGTGGGACTAGCGGGCTACGAGCAGTACTTC.

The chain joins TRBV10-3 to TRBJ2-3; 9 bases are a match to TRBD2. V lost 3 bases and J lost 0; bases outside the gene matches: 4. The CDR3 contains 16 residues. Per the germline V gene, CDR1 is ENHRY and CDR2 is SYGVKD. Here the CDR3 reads CAISDFTSGSTDTQYF. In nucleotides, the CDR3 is TGTGCCATCAGTGATTTTACTAGCGGGAGCACAGATACGCAGTATTTT.

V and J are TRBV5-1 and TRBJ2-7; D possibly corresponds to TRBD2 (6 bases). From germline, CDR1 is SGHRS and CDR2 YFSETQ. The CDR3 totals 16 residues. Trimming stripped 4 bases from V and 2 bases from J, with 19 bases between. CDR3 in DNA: TGCGCCAGCAGCGAGTGGGGACTTTCATATACCTACGAGCAGTACTTC. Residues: CASSEWGLSYTYEQYF.

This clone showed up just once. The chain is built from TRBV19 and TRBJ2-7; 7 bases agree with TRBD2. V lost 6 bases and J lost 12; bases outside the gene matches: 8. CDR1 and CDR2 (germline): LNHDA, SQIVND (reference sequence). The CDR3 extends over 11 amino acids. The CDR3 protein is CASSGGGVPYF. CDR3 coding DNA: TGTGCCAGTAGCGGGGGAGGGGTTCCGTACTTC.

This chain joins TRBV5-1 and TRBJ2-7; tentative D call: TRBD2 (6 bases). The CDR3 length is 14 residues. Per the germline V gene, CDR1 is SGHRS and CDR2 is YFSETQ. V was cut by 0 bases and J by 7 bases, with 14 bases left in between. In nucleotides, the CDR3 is TGCGCCAGCAGCTTGGACGGGAGACCCCAAGAGCAGTACTTC. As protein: CASSLDGRPQEQYF.

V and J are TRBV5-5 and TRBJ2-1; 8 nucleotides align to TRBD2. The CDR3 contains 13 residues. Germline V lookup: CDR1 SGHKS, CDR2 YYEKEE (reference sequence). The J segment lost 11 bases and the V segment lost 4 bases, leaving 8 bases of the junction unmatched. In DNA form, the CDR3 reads TGTGCCAGCAGCCGACGCGGGGGGTGGCAGCAGTTCTTC. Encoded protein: CASSRRGGWQQFF.

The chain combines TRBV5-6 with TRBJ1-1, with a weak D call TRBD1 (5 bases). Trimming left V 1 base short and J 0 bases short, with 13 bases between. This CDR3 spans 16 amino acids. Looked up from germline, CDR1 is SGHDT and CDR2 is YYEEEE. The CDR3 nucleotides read TGTGCCAGCAGCTTGCTAGGGGCTCGGATGAACACTGAAGCTTTCTTT. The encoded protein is CASSLLGARMNTEAFF.